This T cell receptor beta chain originates from a study of OX40 agonist ivuxolimab in advanced cancers. About the research overall: Averaging roughly 60 years in age, with a range of about 23 to 79, the cohort was around 83% male. Having had anti-PD-1, anti-PD-L1 or anti-CTLA-4 therapy before was allowed, and approximately 40% had some. The study, taken as a whole, reports: Averaged across samples, CD8+ T cells carried more expanded clones than CD4+ did.

Concerning this clone itself: Its antigen is currently unknown.

Patients with autoimmune history or systemic immunosuppression were excluded. The data were produced by immunoSEQ multiplex PCR, yet TCRdb's version contains in-frame clones alone and is incomplete. The table includes 77,000 or so clones, around nine tenths detected once. The CDR3 is 14 residues long. Between the trimmed V and J ends, which lost 5 bases and 5 bases, there was a span of 10 bases. CDR1 MNHNY and CDR2 SVGAGI come from the germline V gene (reference sequence). The chain employs TRBV6-6 and TRBJ1-6; possible D gene TRBD1, 6 bases. This sample comprised CD4+ or CD8+ T cells sorted from blood, obtained in a trial of the OX40 agonist ivuxolimab. This sequence originates from an adult with an advanced solid tumor such as melanoma, head and neck, liver or kidney cancer. The DNA of the CDR3 is TGTGCCAGCAGTGGGACACCTGATAATTCACCCCTCCACTTT. Its protein product is CASSGTPDNSPLHF.